The clone carrying this T cell receptor (beta chain) has only a few counts. With 1 base removed from V and 0 bases from J, the gap between germline ends came to 10 bases. Germline V gene sequence: CDR1 MDHEN, CDR2 SYDVKM. This CDR3 comprises 16 residues. These data are taken from a study of early T cells in non-severe SARS-CoV-2 infection. TCRdb re-called the 5' RACE reads through MiXCR, storing one row per CDR3 protein. The sample contains 35,000 to 40,000 distinct CDR3 sequences, approximately 10% of which appear only once. The sample consisted of whole blood. The chain employs TRBV28 and TRBJ2-1; D is undetermined. This TCR derives from an adult who was a healthcare worker with PCR-confirmed SARS-CoV-2 infection or an uninfected control (not recorded which). CDR3 coding DNA: TGTGCCAGCAGTTTATTCAGGTCCAGCTCCTACAATGAGCAGTTCTTC. Protein sequence: CASSLFRSSSYNEQFF.